This T cell receptor (beta chain) was profiled in a study of cytomegalovirus exposure and HLA in healthy donors. A multiplex PCR was run with 60 Vbeta primers and 13 Jbeta primers. Profiling relied on immunoSEQ multiplex PCR, and the TCRdb table lists in-frame clones only, not all of them. The table shows 110,000 to 150,000 clones, with around 80% occurring only once. V gave up 5 bases and J gave up 8 bases; unmatched junction bases: 10. Germline V gene sequence: CDR1 MDHEN, CDR2 SYDVKM. The CDR3 sequence is 15 residues long. The chain has TRBV28 and TRBJ1-1; 11 positions match TRBD1. This clonotype was obtained from a boy aged 2-15 years in good health and CMV-seronegative. The specimen sequenced was PBMCs. The CDR3 DNA sequence: TGTGCCAGCAGTGGCGGGGGACAGGGGGGTGGGGAAGCTTTCTTT. Translated: CASSGGGQGGGEAFF.